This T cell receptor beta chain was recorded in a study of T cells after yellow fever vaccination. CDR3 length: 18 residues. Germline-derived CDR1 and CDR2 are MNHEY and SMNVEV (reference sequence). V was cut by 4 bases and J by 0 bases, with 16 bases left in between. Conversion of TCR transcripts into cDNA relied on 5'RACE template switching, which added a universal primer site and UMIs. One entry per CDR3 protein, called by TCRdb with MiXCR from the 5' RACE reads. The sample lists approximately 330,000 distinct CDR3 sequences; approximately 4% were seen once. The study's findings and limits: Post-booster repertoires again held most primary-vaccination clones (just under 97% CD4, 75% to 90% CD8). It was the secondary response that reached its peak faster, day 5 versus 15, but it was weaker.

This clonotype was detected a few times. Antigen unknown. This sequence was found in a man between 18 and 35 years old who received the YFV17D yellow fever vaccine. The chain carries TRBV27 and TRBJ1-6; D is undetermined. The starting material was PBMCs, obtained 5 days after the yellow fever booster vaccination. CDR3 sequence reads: CASSSVHSTSSYNSPLHF. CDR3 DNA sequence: TGTGCCAGCAGTTCGGTTCACAGTACGAGCTCCTATAATTCACCCCTCCACTTT.